The rows below give T cell receptor beta chains drawn from one sample of a study of blood T cell repertoires in COVID-19. Assay used: immunoSEQ multiplex PCR; TCRdb lists only in-frame clones, some missing. Of some 400,000 clones listed, roughly four fifths are singletons. The sample comprised peripheral blood. These receptors were obtained from a human donor with acute or convalescent COVID-19. The donor label of this sample is uncertain. Both conserved end residues are part of each CDR3. The order of the fields is clone size, J gene, D gene, CDR3 length, V gene, CDR3 protein, CDR3 DNA. The D gene is left open where the match is weak. Clone size is shown for a subset of rows, as once, few, many or a class of expanded clone.

- | TRBJ1-1 | TRBD1 | 13 | TRBV30 | CARRQGADTEAFF | TGTGCCCGCAGACAGGGGGCGGACACTGAAGCTTTCTTT
- | TRBJ2-3 | TRBD2 | 16 | TRBV18 | CASSARLAGETDTQYF | TGTGCCAGCTCAGCCAGACTAGCGGGAGAAACAGATACGCAGTATTTT
- | TRBJ2-2 | TRBD2 | 15 | TRBV11-2 | CASSLIRGETGELFF | TGTGCCAGCAGCTTAATCCGGGGGGAGACCGGGGAGCTGTTTTTT
few | TRBJ1-5 | - | 14 | TRBV15 | CATSRDRIDQPQHF | TGTGCCACCAGCAGAGATCGAATAGATCAGCCCCAGCATTTT
- | TRBJ1-2 | - | 13 | TRBV6-5 | CASSYDSFDGYTF | TGTGCCAGCAGTTACGACAGCTTCGATGGCTACACCTTC
- | TRBJ1-1 | - | 17 | TRBV5-5 | CASSLEAGQIMNTEAFF | TGTGCCAGCAGCTTGGAGGCCGGACAGATAATGAACACTGAAGCTTTCTTT
- | TRBJ1-1 | TRBD1 | 14 | TRBV11-2 | CASSRDRIDTEAFF | TGTGCCAGCAGCCGGGACAGGATTGACACTGAAGCTTTCTTT
- | TRBJ2-2 | TRBD2 | 14 | TRBV2 | CASGGGEYGGELFF | TGTGCCAGCGGCGGGGGGGAGTATGGCGGGGAGCTGTTTTTT
- | TRBJ1-2 | TRBD1 | 13 | TRBV30 | CAWTPGTGGGYTF | TGTGCCTGGACCCCTGGGACAGGGGGAGGCTACACCTTC
- | TRBJ1-1 | TRBD1 | 10 | TRBV29-1 | CSARTGRAFF | TGCAGCGCCCGGACAGGGCGAGCTTTCTTT
- | TRBJ2-3 | - | 17 | TRBV11-2 | CASTPFPSGHDIDTQYF | TGTGCCAGCACCCCCTTCCCCTCGGGACACGACATTGATACGCAGTATTTT